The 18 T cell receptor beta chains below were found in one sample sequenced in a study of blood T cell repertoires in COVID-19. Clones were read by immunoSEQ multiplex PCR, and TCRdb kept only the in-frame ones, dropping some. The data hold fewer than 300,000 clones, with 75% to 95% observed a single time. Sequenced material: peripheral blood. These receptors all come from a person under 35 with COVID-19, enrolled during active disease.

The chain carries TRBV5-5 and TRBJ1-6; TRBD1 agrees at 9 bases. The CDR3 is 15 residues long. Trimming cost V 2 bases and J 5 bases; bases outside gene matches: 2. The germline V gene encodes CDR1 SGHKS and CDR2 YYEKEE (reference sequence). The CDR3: CASSLWDRDNSPLHF. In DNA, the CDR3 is TGTGCCAGCAGCTTATGGGACAGGGATAATTCACCCCTCCACTTT.

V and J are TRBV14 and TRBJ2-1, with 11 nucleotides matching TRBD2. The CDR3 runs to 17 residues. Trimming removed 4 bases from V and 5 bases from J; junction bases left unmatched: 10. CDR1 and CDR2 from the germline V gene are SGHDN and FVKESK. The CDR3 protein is CASSLLRTSGLHNEQFF. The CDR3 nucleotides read TGTGCCAGCAGCCTGCTACGGACTAGCGGGCTTCACAATGAGCAGTTCTTC.

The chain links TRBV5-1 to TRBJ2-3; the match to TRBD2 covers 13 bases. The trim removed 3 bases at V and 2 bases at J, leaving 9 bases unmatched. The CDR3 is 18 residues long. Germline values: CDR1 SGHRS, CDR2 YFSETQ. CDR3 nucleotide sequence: TGCGCCAGCAGCTCAAGGACTAGCGGGAGAGCCTACACAGATACGCAGTATTTT. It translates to CASSSRTSGRAYTDTQYF.

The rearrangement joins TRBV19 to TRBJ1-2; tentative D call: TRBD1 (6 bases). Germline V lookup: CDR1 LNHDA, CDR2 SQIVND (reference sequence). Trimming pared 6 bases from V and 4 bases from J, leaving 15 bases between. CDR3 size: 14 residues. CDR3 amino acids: CASSRTADGYGYTF. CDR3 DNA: TGTGCCAGTAGCCGGACAGCAGACGGCTATGGCTACACCTTC.

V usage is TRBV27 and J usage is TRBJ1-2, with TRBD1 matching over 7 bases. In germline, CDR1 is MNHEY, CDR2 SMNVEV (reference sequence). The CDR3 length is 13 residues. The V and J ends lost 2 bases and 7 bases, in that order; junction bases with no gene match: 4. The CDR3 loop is CASSLGQGGGYTF. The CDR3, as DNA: TGTGCCAGCAGTTTAGGGCAGGGGGGTGGCTACACCTTC.

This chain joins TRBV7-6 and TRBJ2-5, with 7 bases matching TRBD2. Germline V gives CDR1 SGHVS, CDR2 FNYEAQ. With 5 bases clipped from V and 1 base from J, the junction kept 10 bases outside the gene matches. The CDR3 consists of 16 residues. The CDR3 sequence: CASSPGRRETQETQYF. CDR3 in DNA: TGTGCCAGCAGCCCCGGGAGGAGGGAAACCCAAGAGACCCAGTACTTC.

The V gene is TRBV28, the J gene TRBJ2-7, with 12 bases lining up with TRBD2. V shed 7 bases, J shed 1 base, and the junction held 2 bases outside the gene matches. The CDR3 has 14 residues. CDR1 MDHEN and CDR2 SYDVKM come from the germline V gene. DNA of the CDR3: TGTGCCAGCAACGGACTAGCGGGGTCCTACGAGCAGTACTTC. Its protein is CASNGLAGSYEQYF.

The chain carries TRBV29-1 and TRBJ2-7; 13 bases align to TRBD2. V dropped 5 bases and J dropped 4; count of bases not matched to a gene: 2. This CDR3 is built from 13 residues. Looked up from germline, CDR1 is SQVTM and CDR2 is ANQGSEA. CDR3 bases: TGCAGCGTTAGACTAGCGGGAGGTTACGAGCAGTACTTC. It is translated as CSVRLAGGYEQYF.

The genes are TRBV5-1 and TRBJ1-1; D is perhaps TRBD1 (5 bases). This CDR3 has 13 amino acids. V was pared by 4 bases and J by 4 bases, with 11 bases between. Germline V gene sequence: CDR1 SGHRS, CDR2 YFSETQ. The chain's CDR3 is CASSVDSVTEAFF. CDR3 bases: TGCGCCAGCAGCGTAGACAGTGTCACTGAAGCTTTCTTT.

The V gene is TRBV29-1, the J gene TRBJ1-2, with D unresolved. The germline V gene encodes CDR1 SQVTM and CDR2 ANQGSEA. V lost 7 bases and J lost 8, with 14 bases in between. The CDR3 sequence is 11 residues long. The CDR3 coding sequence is TGCAGCGCTCCGGAGGGTGGCGGCTACACCTTC. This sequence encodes CSAPEGGGYTF. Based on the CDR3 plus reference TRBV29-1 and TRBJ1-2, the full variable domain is SAVISQKPSRDICQRGTSLTIQCQVDSQVTMMFWYRQQPGQSLTLIATANQGSEATYESGFVIDKFPISRPNLTFSTLTVSNMSPEDSSIYLCSAPEGGGYTFGSGTRLTVV.

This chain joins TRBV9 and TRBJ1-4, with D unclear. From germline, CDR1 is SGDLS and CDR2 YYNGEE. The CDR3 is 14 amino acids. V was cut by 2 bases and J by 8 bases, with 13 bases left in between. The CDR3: CASSVPGFGEKLFF. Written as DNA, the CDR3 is TGTGCCAGCAGCGTCCCCGGGTTCGGAGAAAAACTGTTTTTT. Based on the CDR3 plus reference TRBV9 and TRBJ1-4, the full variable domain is DSGVTQTPKHLITATGQRVTLRCSPRSGDLSVYWYQQSLDQGLQFLIQYYNGEERAKGNILERFSAQQFPDLHSELNLSSLELGDSALYFCASSVPGFGEKLFFGSGTQLSVL.

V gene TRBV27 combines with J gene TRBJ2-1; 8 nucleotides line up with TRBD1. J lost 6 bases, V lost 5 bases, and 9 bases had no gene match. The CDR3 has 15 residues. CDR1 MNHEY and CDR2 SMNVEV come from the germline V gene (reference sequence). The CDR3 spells CASSPQTGDGNEQFF. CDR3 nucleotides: TGTGCCAGCAGTCCACAGACAGGGGATGGCAATGAGCAGTTCTTC.

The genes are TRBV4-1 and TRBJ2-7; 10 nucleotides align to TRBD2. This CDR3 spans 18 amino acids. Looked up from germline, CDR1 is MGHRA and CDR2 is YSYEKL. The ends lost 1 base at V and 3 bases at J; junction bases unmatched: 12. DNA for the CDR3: TGCGCCAGCAGCCAAGGGTCTTTAACTAGCGGGACTTTCTACGAGCAGTACTTC. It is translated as CASSQGSLTSGTFYEQYF.

The CDR3 sequence is CASGLEGYSNQPQHF. CDR3 nucleotides: TGTGCTAGTGGTTTGGAGGGGTATAGCAATCAGCCCCAGCATTTT. The J gene is TRBJ1-5, the V gene TRBV12-5; D possibly corresponds to TRBD1 (5 bases). Trimming took 1 base from V and 0 from J, leaving 7 bases between them. The germline CDR1 and CDR2 sequences are LGHNT and FRNRAP. The length of the CDR3 is 15 residues.

For the CDR3, the DNA is TGTGCCAGCAGTTACTCGGGAGGCGATGGCTACACCTTC. It yields the protein CASSYSGGDGYTF. The chain combines TRBV6-6 with TRBJ1-2; the D is unclear. The CDR3 spans 13 residues. The V and J ends lost 0 bases and 6 bases respectively, with 8 bases between them. Germline CDR1 and CDR2: MNHNY and SVGAGI (reference sequence).

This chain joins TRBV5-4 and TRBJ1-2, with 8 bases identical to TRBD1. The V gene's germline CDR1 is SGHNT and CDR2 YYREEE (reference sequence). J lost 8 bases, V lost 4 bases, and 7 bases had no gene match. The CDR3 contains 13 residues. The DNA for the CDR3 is TGTGCCAGCAGCAATACAGGGGGTGAGGGCTACACCTTC. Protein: CASSNTGGEGYTF. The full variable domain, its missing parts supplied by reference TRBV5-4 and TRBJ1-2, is ETGVTQSPTHLIKTRGQQVTLRCSSQSGHNTVSWYQQALGQGPQFIFQYYREEENGRGNFPPRFSGLQFPNYSSELNVNALELDDSALYLCASSNTGGEGYTFGSGTRLTVV.

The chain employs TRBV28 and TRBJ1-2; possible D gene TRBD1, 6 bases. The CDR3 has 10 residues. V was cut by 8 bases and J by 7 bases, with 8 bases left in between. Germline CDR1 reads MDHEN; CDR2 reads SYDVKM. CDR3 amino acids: CASEGGGYTF. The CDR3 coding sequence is TGTGCCAGCGAAGGGGGTGGCTACACCTTC.

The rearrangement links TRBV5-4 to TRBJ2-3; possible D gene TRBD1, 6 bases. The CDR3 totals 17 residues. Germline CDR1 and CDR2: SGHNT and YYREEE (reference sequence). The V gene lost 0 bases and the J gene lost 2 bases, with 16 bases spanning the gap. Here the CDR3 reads CASSLVVILGATDTQYF. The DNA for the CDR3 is TGTGCCAGCAGCTTGGTAGTAATTCTGGGGGCCACAGATACGCAGTATTTT.